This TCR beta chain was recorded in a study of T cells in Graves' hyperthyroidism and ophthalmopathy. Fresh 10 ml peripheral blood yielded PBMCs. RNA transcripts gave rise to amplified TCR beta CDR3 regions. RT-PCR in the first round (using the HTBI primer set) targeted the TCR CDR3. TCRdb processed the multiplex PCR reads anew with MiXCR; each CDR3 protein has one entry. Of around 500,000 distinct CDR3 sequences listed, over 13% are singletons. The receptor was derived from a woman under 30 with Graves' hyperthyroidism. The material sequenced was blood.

Written as DNA, the CDR3 is TGTGCCAGCAGTTACTTGGGACAGAACTATGGCTACACCTTC. It specifies CASSYLGQNYGYTF. The chain couples TRBV6-5 to TRBJ1-2; 7 bases are shared with TRBD1. Germline trimming cut 1 base from V and 2 bases from J; bases unmatched to any gene: 1. Germline assignment: CDR1 MNHEY and CDR2 SVGAGI. The CDR3 has 14 residues.